The TCR beta chain under discussion was sequenced for a study of beta chain features in type 1 diabetes. Study context: There was similarity between patients and healthy donors in age, gender and cell yields. Study results and limitations: For TCRB rearrangement, an influence of HLA type remained unresolved here. A cDNA-based sequencing approach could over-represent cells with high TCR expression. In every one of the four CD4+ subsets, TCRB CDR3s were moderately but significantly shorter in Type 1 diabetes patients.

Unmatched junction bases numbered 9, after V lost 6 bases and J lost 8 bases. Germline CDR1 reads SQVTM; CDR2 reads ANQGSEA. CDR3 size: 13 residues. TCRB transcripts that were expressed got sequenced, as all of the isolated RNA had been reverse transcribed. Repertoires were generated with immunoSEQ multiplex PCR, while TCRdb's copy carries only in-frame clones and drops some. The sample gives around 340,000 clones, around 8.5% of which show up once; 1% is in the top ten. Concerning this clone: The antigen is undetermined.

Specimen: central memory CD4+ T cells from blood. V is TRBV29-1 and J is TRBJ1-2; 10 bases are shared with TRBD1. This clonotype originated in a man under 40 with type 1 diabetes. DNA for the CDR3: TGCAGCGTAGGTGACAGGGGGCTGAGCGGCTACACCTTC. It is translated as CSVGDRGLSGYTF.